The source of this T cell receptor (beta chain) is a study of blood T cell repertoires in COVID-19. Study as a whole: The analysed material was cDNA or gDNA that came from T cells, B-cell-depleted T cells, or PBMCs.

Participant ages covered roughly 18 to 89 years across 24 US areas. Clinical histories supplied by participants themselves formed the basis of cohort assignment. Exposed study participants had met a COVID-19 case within 2 weeks before entry. Some clones are missing from TCRdb's copy, which holds only in-frame ones; the method was immunoSEQ multiplex PCR. The sample includes 220,000 or so clones, over 80% of them seen just once. The V end was cut by 5 bases, the J end by 1 base, with 14 bases between. The CDR3 consists of 15 residues. Germline CDR1 MDHEN, CDR2 SYDVKM. The TCR comes from a man aged 45 to 65 who had been exposed to COVID-19. V is TRBV28 and J is TRBJ1-1, with D perhaps matching TRBD1 (6 bases). The material sequenced was PBMCs or T cells enriched from blood (not recorded which). CDR3 coding DNA: TGTGCCAGCAGTCTCTGGACAGCTGAGAACACTGAAGCTTTCTTT. This sequence encodes CASSLWTAENTEAFF.